Below are 4 T cell receptor beta chains sequenced from a single sample in a study of shared clonotypes between healthy human individuals. Sequencing was performed with immunoSEQ multiplex PCR; in TCRdb, only in-frame clones are kept and a portion is missing. The repertoire holds about 2.4 million clones, over 85% seen once, with about 0.13% in the top ten. The source material was naive CD4+ T cells sorted from blood. Subset: CD45RA+ positively selected. The receptors come from a man younger than 35 in good health.

Of note for this clone: Distinct nucleotide sequences in the sample also encode this CDR3. V is TRBV28 and J is TRBJ2-3; the match to TRBD2 covers 11 bases. Unmatched junction bases numbered 3, after V lost 8 bases and J lost 2 bases. This CDR3 has 14 residues. In germline, CDR1 is MDHEN, CDR2 SYDVKM. The CDR3 here is CASLTSGATDTQYF. CDR3 DNA: TGTGCCAGCCTGACTAGCGGGGCCACAGATACGCAGTATTTT. Variable domain in full (rest from reference TRBV28 and TRBJ2-3): DVKVTQSSRYLVKRTGEKVFLECVQDMDHENMFWYRQDPGLGLRLIYFSYDVKMKEKGDIPEGYSVSREKKERFSLILESASTNQTSMYLCASLTSGATDTQYFGPGTRLTVL.

DNA of the CDR3: TGTGCCAGTAGTTCTCCGGGCCACTCTGGAAACACCATATATTTT. Encoded protein: CASSSPGHSGNTIYF. The rearrangement joins TRBV19 to TRBJ1-3; D is unclear. Deletions cut 5 bases from V and 0 bases from J, with 11 bases between. The CDR3 has 15 amino acids. From germline, CDR1 is LNHDA and CDR2 SQIVND (reference sequence).

The V call is TRBV19, the J call TRBJ1-1; 8 positions agree with TRBD1. Germline trimming cut 2 bases from V and 8 bases from J; bases unmatched to any gene: 4. Per the germline V gene, CDR1 is LNHDA and CDR2 is SQIVND (reference sequence). The length of the CDR3 is 13 residues. This chain's CDR3 is CASSIWTGTEAFF. CDR3 coding DNA: TGTGCCAGTAGTATATGGACAGGGACAGAAGCTTTCTTT.

CDR3 sequence (DNA): TGTGCCAGCAGTCCAACGACAAACACCATATATTTT. Translating gives CASSPTTNTIYF. The chain uses TRBV27 and TRBJ1-3; D ambiguous. The ends were cut back, 5 bases at V and 6 bases at J, with 8 bases in the middle. The CDR3 is 12 residues long. CDR1 MNHEY and CDR2 SMNVEV come from the germline V gene (reference sequence).